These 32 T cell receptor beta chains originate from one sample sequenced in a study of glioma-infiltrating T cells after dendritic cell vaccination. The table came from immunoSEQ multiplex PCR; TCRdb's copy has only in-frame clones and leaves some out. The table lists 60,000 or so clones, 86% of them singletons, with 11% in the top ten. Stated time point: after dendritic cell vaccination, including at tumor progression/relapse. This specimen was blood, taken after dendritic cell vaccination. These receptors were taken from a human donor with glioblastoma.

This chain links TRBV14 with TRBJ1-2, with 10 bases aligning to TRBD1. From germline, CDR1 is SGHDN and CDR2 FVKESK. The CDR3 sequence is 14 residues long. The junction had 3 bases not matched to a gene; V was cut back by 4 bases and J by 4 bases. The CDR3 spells CASSRTGGSYGYTF. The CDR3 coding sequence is TGTGCCAGCAGCCGGACAGGGGGTAGCTATGGCTACACCTTC.

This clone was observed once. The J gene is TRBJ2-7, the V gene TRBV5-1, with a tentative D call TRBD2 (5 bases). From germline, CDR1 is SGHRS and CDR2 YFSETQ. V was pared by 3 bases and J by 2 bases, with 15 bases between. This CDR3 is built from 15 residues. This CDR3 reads CASSYDPGGPYEQYF. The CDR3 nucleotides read TGCGCCAGCAGCTACGACCCCGGAGGTCCCTACGAGCAGTACTTC.

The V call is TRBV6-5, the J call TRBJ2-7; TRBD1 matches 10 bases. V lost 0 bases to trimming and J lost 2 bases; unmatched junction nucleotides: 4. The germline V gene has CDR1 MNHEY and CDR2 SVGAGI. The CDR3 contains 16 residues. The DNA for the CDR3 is TGTGCCAGCAGTTACTCGCCGGGACAGGGGACCTACGAGCAGTACTTC. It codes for CASSYSPGQGTYEQYF.

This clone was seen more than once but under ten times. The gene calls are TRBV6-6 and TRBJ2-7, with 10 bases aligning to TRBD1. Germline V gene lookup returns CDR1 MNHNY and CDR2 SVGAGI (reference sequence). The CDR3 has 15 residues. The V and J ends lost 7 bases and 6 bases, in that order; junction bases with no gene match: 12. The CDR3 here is CASINRDRGSGEQYF. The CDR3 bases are TGTGCCAGCATTAACCGGGACAGGGGCTCGGGCGAGCAGTACTTC.

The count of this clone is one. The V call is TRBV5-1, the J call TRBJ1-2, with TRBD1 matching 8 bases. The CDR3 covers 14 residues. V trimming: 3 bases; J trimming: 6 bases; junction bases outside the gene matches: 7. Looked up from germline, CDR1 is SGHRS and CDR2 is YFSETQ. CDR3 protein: CASSSGQGANGYTF. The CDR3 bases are TGCGCCAGCAGCTCCGGACAGGGAGCAAATGGCTACACCTTC. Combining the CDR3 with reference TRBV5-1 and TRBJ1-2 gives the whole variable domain KAGVTQTPRYLIKTRGQQVTLSCSPISGHRSVSWYQQTPGQGLQFLFEYFSETQRNKGNFPGRFSGRQFSNSRSEMNVSTLELGDSALYLCASSSGQGANGYTFGSGTRLTVV.

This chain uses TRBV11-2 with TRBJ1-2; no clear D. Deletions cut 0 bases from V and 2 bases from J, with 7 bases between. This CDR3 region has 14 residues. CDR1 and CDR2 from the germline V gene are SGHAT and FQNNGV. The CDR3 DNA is TGTGCCAGCAGCTTAGAGTCAGGAAACTATGGCTACACCTTC. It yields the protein CASSLESGNYGYTF.

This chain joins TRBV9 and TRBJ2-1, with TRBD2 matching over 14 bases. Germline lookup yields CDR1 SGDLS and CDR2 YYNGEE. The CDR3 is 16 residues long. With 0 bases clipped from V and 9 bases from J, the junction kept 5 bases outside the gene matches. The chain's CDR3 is CASSVGGLAGGGEQFF. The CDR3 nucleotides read TGTGCCAGCAGCGTAGGAGGACTAGCGGGAGGCGGTGAGCAGTTCTTC.

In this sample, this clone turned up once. CDR3 sequence: CASSLRGGAGYGYTF. CDR3 DNA: TGTGCCAGCAGCTTGCGGGGGGGCGCAGGCTATGGCTACACCTTC. V gene TRBV5-4 combines with J gene TRBJ1-2, with D perhaps TRBD1 (6 bases). Per the germline V gene, CDR1 is SGHNT and CDR2 is YYREEE (reference sequence). V was shortened by 1 base and J by 4 bases, with 14 bases between the two germline ends. The CDR3 contains 15 residues.

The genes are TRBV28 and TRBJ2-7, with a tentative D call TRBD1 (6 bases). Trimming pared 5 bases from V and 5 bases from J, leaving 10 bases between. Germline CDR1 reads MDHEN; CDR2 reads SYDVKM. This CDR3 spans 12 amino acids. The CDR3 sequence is CASSVQGHEQYF. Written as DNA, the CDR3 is TGTGCCAGCAGTGTACAGGGCCACGAGCAGTACTTC.

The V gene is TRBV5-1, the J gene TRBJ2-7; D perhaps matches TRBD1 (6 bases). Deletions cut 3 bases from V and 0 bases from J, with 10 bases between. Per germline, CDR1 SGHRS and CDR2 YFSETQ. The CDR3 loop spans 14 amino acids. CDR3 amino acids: CASSWDTSSYEQYF. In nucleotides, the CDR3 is TGCGCCAGCAGCTGGGACACATCCTCCTACGAGCAGTACTTC.

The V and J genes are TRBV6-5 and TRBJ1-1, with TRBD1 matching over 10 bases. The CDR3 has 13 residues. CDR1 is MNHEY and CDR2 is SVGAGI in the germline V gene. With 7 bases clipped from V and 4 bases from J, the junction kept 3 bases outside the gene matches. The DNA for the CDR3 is TGTGCCAGCACAAGGACAGGGGGCACTGAAGCTTTCTTT. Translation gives CASTRTGGTEAFF.

The CDR3 DNA reads TGTGCCAGCAGCTTAACCAGGGGAGGGTTGGTTACTGAAGCTTTCTTT. This translates into CASSLTRGGLVTEAFF. The gene calls are TRBV7-3 and TRBJ1-1; a weak D match, TRBD1 (6 bases). V lost 0 bases and J lost 5, with 16 bases in between. Germline V CDR1 and CDR2: SGHTA, FQGTGA. There are 16 residues in the CDR3.

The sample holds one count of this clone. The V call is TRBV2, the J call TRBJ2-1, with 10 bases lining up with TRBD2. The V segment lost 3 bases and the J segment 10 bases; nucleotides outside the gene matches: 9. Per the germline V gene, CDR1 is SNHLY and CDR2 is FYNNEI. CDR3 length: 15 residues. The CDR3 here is CASSDRGLAGVEQFF. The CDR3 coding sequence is TGTGCCAGCAGTGACCGGGGCCTAGCGGGAGTCGAGCAGTTCTTC. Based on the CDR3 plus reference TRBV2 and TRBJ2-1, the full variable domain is EPEVTQTPSHQVTQMGQEVILRCVPISNHLYFYWYRQILGQKVEFLVSFYNNEISEKSEIFDDQFSVERPDGSNFTLKIRSTKLEDSAMYFCASSDRGLAGVEQFFGPGTRLTVL.

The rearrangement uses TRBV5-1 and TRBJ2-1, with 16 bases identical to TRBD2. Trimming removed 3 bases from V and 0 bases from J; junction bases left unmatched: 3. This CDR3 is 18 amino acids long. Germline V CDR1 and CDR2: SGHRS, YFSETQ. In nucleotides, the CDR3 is TGCGCCAGCAGCTGGGGACTAGCGGGGGGGAGCTCCTACAATGAGCAGTTCTTC. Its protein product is CASSWGLAGGSSYNEQFF. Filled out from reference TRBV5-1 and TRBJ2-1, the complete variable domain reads KAGVTQTPRYLIKTRGQQVTLSCSPISGHRSVSWYQQTPGQGLQFLFEYFSETQRNKGNFPGRFSGRQFSNSRSEMNVSTLELGDSALYLCASSWGLAGGSSYNEQFFGPGTRLTVL.

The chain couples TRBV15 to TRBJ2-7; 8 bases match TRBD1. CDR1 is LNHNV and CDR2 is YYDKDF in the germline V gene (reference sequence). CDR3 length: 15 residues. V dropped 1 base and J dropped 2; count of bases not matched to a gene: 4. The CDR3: CATSRAGTGPYEQYF. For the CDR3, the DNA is TGTGCCACCAGCAGAGCCGGGACAGGACCCTACGAGCAGTACTTC.

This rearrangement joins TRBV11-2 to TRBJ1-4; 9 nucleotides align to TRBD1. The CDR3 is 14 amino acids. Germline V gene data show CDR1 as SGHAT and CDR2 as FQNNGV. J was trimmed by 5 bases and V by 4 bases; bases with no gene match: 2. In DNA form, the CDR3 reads TGTGCCAGCAGCTCGGGACAGGGAAATGAAAAACTGTTTTTT. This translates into CASSSGQGNEKLFF.

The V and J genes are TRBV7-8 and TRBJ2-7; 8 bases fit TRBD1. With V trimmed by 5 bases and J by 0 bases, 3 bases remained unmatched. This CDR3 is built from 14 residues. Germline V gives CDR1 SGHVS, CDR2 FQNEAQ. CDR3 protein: CASSADRASYEQYF. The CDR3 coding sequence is TGTGCCAGCAGCGCGGACAGGGCCTCCTACGAGCAGTACTTC.

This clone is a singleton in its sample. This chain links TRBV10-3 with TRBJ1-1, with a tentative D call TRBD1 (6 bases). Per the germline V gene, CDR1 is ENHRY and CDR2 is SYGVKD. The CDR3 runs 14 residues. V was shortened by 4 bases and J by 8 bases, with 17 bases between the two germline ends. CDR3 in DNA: TGTGCCATCAGTGGTCCTTCTTCCGGGACAGAAGCTTTCTTT. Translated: CAISGPSSGTEAFF.

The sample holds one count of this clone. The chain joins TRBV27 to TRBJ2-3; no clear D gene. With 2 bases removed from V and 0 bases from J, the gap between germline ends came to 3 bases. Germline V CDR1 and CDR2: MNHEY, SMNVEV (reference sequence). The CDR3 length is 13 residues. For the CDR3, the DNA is TGTGCCAGCAGTTTAACTAGCACAGATACGCAGTATTTT. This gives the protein CASSLTSTDTQYF.

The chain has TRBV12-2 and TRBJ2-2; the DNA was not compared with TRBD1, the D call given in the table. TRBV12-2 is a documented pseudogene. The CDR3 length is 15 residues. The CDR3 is CASRWGPGDTGELFF. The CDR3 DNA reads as TGTGCAAGTCGCTGGGGGCCAGGGGACACCGGGGAGCTGTTTTTT.

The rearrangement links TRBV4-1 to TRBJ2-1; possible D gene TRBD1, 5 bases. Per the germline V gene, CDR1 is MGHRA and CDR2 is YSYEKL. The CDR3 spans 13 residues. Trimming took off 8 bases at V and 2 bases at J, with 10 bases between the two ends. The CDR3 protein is CASGWTTYNEQFF. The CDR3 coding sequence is TGCGCCAGCGGATGGACAACCTACAATGAGCAGTTCTTC.

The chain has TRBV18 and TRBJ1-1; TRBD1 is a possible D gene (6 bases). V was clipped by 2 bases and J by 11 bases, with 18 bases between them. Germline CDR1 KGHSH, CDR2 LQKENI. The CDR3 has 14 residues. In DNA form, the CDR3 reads TGTGCCAGCTCACCAGGGGGCGACAGGAGTATGGCTTTCTTT. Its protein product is CASSPGGDRSMAFF.

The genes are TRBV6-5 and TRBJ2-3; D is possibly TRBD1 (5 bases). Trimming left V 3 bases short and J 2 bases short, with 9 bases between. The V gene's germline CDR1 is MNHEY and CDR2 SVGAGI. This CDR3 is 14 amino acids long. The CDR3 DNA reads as TGTGCCAGCAGTTATCAGGGAACCACAGATACGCAGTATTTT. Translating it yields CASSYQGTTDTQYF.

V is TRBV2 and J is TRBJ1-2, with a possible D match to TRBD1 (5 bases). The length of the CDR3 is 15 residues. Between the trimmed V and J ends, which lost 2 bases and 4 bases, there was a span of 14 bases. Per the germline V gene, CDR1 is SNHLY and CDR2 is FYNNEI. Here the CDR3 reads CASSEQGGGGYGYTF. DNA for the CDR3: TGTGCCAGCAGTGAACAGGGCGGGGGAGGCTATGGCTACACCTTC. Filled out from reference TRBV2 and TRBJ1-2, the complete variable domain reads EPEVTQTPSHQVTQMGQEVILRCVPISNHLYFYWYRQILGQKVEFLVSFYNNEISEKSEIFDDQFSVERPDGSNFTLKIRSTKLEDSAMYFCASSEQGGGGYGYTFGSGTRLTVV.

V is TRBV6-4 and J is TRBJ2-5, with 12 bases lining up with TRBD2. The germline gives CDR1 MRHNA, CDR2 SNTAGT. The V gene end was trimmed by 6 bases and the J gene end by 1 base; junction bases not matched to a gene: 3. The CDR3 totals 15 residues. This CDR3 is CASSRLAGAQETQYF. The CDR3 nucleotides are TGTGCCAGCAGCCGACTAGCGGGGGCCCAAGAGACCCAGTACTTC.

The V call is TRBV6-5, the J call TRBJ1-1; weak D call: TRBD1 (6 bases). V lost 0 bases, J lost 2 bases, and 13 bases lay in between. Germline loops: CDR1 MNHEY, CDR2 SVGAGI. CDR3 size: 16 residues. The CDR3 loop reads CASSYSIGQSNTEAFF. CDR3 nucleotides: TGTGCCAGCAGTTACTCGATCGGACAGTCAAACACTGAAGCTTTCTTT.

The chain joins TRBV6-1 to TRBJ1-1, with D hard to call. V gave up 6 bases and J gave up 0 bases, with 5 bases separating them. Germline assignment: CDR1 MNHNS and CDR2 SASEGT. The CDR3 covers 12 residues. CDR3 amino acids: CASRSVNTEAFF. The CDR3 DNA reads TGTGCCAGCAGAAGCGTGAACACTGAAGCTTTCTTT.

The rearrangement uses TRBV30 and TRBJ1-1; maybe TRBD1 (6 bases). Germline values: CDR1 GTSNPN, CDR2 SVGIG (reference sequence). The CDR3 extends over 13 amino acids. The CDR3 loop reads CAGWRTENTEAFF. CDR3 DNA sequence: TGTGCGGGATGGAGGACAGAGAACACTGAAGCTTTCTTT.

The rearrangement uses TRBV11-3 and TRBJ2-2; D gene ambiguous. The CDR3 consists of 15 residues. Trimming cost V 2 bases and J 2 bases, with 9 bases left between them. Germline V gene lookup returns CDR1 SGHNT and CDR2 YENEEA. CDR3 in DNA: TGTGCCAGCAGCTTAAGTTCGGGTAACACCGGGGAGCTGTTTTTT. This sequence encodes CASSLSSGNTGELFF.

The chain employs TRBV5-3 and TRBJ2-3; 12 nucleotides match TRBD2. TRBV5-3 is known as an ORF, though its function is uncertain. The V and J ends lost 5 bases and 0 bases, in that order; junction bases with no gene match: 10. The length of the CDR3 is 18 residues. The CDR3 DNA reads TGTGCCAGAAGGTACTTCAGGACTAGCGGGGCTAGCACAGATACGCAGTATTTT. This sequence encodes CARRYFRTSGASTDTQYF.

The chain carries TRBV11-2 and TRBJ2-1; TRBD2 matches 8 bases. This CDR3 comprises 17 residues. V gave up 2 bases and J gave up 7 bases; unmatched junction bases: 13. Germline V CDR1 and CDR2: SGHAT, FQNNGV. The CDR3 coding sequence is TGTGCCAGCAGCTTATGGGGGGCAGGGACTAGAGGGAATGAGCAGTTCTTC. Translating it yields CASSLWGAGTRGNEQFF.

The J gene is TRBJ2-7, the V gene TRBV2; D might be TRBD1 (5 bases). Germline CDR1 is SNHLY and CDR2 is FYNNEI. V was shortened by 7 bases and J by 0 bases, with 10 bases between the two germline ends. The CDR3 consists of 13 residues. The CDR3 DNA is TGTGCCAGCACCCGACAGCCCTCCTACGAGCAGTACTTC. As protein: CASTRQPSYEQYF.